This T cell receptor (beta chain) was recorded in a study of blood T cell repertoires in COVID-19. In the original processing: Reference gene primer amplification gave nucleated cell count estimates. Profiling relied on immunoSEQ multiplex PCR, and the TCRdb table lists in-frame clones only, not all of them. D and trimming come from the DNA, and the V and J calls and clone size come from that table. The data contain 150,000 to 200,000 clones, 80% to 90% of them singletons. V lost 3 bases to trimming and J lost 0 bases, with 15 bases between them. This CDR3 contains 17 residues. Germline values: CDR1 LNHDA, CDR2 SQIVND (reference sequence).

This clonotype originated in a middle-aged man who had recovered from COVID-19. The specimen was PBMCs or T cells enriched from blood (not recorded which). J is TRBJ1-5 and V is TRBV19, with D possibly TRBD1 on 5 matching bases. For the CDR3, the DNA is TGTGCCAGTAGTATGTGGATAAGACAGCATAGCAATCAGCCCCAGCATTTT. Protein: CASSMWIRQHSNQPQHF. The whole variable domain, remainder taken from reference TRBV19 and TRBJ1-5, is DGGITQSPKYLFRKEGQNVTLSCEQNLNHDAMYWYRQDPGQGLRLIYYSQIVNDFQKGDIAEGYSVSREKKESFPLTVTSAQKNPTAFYLCASSMWIRQHSNQPQHFGDGTRLSIL.